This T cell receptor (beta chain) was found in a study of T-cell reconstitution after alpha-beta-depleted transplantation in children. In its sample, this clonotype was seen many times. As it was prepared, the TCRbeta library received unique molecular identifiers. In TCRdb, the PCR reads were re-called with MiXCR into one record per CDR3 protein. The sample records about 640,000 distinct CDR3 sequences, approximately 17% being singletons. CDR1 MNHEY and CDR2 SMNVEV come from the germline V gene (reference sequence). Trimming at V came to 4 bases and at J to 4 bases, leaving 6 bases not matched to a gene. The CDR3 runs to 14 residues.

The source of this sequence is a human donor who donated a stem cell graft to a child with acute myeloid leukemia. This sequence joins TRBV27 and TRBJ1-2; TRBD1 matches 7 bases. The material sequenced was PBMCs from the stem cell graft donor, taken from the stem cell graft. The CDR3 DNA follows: TGTGCCAGCAGTTCAACAGGGGTACCCTATGGCTACACCTTC. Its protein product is CASSSTGVPYGYTF.